Listed below are T cell receptor beta chains from one sample, sequenced in a study of read filtering for tumor transcriptome and immune sequencing. TCRdb ran MiXCR on the reads and lists one entry per CDR3 protein. The sample includes about 48,000 distinct CDR3 sequences, about 19% of them seen just once. The sequencing input was a population of CD138-negative cells sorted from bone marrow. These receptors were taken from a donor aged 40 or older with multiple myeloma. The conserved cysteine and the conserved F or W are not part of the CDR3 here. A D gene is named only where the DNA matches it firmly.

D gene	J gene	V gene	CDR3 protein
TRBD1	TRBJ1-5	TRBV20-1	SARDPRTGGMNSNQPQH
.	TRBJ1-2	TRBV4-2	ASSQVREGGGRKGYT
.	TRBJ2-7	TRBV20-1	SASSPADLALYEQY
.	TRBJ2-3	TRBV29-1	SVRDFSMDTQY
.	TRBJ2-5	TRBV20-1	SARSSGRETQY
.	TRBJ2-7	TRBV30	AWTRSYEQY
.	TRBJ2-6	TRBV7-2	ASSPRDSLTSSSGANVLT
.	TRBJ2-5	TRBV28	ASSASGLQETQY
.	TRBJ2-5	TRBV7-2	ASSQPPQETQY
.	TRBJ2-5	TRBV5-4	ASSSPGGLMETQY
.	TRBJ1-1	TRBV27	ASREGFSTEAF
TRBD2	TRBJ2-5	TRBV29-1	SARTSGTETQY
TRBD2	TRBJ2-6	TRBV12-3/TRBV12-4	ASSPSVGRDSGANVLT
.	TRBJ2-5	TRBV20-1	SARRGQQETQY
.	TRBJ2-4	TRBV24-1	ATSDSQNIAKNIQY
.	TRBJ1-5	TRBV12-3/TRBV12-4	ASCFGSNQPQH
.	TRBJ2-7	TRBV5-1	ASSLDPGSYEQY
TRBD2	TRBJ2-3	TRBV24-1	ATGGSGRAADTQY
.	TRBJ2-1	TRBV3-1	ASSQGWQGNNEQF
.	TRBJ2-5	TRBV29-1	SVDGLDWSRTQY
.	TRBJ2-1	TRBV6-1	ASRRGGTGNDEQF
.	TRBJ1-4	TRBV27	ASRGPRRDEKLF
TRBD1	TRBJ1-5	TRBV7-2	ASRHRTGGDHPQH
.	TRBJ2-3	TRBV19	ASNDGRTDTQY
.	TRBJ2-7	TRBV29-1	SVMSFAGSYEQY
.	TRBJ2-7	TRBV7-9	ASSLTISVYEQY
TRBD1	TRBJ2-3	TRBV29-1	SVERDRVTDTQY
TRBD2	TRBJ2-2	TRBV29-1	SANAGGNTGELF
.	TRBJ2-5	TRBV4-3	ASSQGLGGQETQY
TRBD1	TRBJ1-5	TRBV20-1	SGREGTGNQPQH
.	TRBJ2-3	TRBV5-1	ASSLDPGTDTQY
.	TRBJ2-1	TRBV3-1	ASSLRRLGTNEQF
.	TRBJ2-2	TRBV3-1	ASSQERTTNTGELF